This T cell receptor beta chain was found in a study of a mutant IDH1 vaccine in newly diagnosed glioma. The overall study: Among treated patients, approximately 60% were male and around 40% female, and mean age was around 40 years. Patients' prior therapy spanned radiotherapy, temozolomide, or both; most underwent both.

Germline lookup yields CDR1 SGDLS and CDR2 YYNGEE. This CDR3 is 14 amino acids long. The germline V and J ends were trimmed by 0 bases and 4 bases, with 9 bases remaining between them. Comment on this clone: Its matching antigen is unknown.

This table comes from immunoSEQ multiplex PCR, and its TCRdb copy is limited to in-frame clones, with some not included. The sample yields tens of thousands of clones, 60% to 85% seen once. Specified time point: baseline, week 1 (first vaccination visit). Treatment here: pre-vaccination baseline after standard-of-care therapy. Findings and limits, study-wide: It was 80% to 95% of patients that developed vaccine-induced immune responses.

The source was PBMCs, collected from a glioma patient treated with radiotherapy, temozolomide or both. This rearrangement joins TRBV9 to TRBJ2-3, with D maybe TRBD2 (5 bases). This TCR derives from a man between 45 and 60 years old with glioma. The DNA for the CDR3 is TGTGCCAGCAGCGTAGTCCTAGCAGCAGATACGCAGTATTTT. As protein: CASSVVLAADTQYF.